These T cell receptor beta chains were read from a single sample in a study of identical twins. One entry per CDR3 protein results from TCRdb running MiXCR on the 5' RACE reads. The data show fewer than 250,000 distinct CDR3 sequences, roughly 7.5% seen once. This sample was shared with a second study, whose subject was yellow fever vaccine responses in identical twins.

The material sequenced was CD8+ T cells sorted from blood. These TCRs come from a woman aged 18-30 years in good health. CDR3s include the opening cysteine and the closing phenylalanine or tryptophan.

V	CDR3
TRBV7-9	CASSSGQGGSQETQYF
TRBV12-3/TRBV12-4	CASSQSWEEGNEQFF
TRBV28	CASTAAGGVRDTEAFF
TRBV7-9	CASTPRRGRSVNEQFF
TRBV5-6	CASSHGTQETQYF
TRBV6-5	CASSYEGASSPLHF
TRBV12-3/TRBV12-4	CASSLETSGNNEQFF
TRBV7-9	CASSPGGQGTEAFF
TRBV27	CASSSLNPDRGGDTQYF
TRBV12-3/TRBV12-4	CASSLTGLFEQFF
TRBV9	CASSLGLAGRDEQFF
TRBV6-1	CASTGPRDTGELFF
TRBV20-1	CSARDRGRRETQYF
TRBV5-5	CASSLETSGSGIQHF
TRBV28	CASSFSRVNTGELFF
TRBV20-1	CSARVAGVYNEQFF
TRBV24-1	CATQGTDYGYTF
TRBV7-6	CASSAGNQPQHF
TRBV5-4	CASSFGVRNEQFF
TRBV28	CASNGGLKGDEQFF
TRBV28	CASGSGTGSIGELFF
TRBV7-9	CASSLAADPQYF
TRBV28	CASSRRLLAGGSTDTQYF
TRBV27	CASTLGAGSREQYF
TRBV21-1	CASSKAATGDNSPLHF
TRBV20-1	CSARDPARETQYF
TRBV15	CATSQTNEAFF
TRBV15	CATSQDRGNQPQHF
TRBV14	CASSQEAGGPLNEQFF
TRBV12-3/TRBV12-4	CASSLRRPPTGELFF
TRBV13	CASSLGEVGYEQYF
TRBV3-1	CASSHRQKNTEAFF
TRBV29-1	CSVEPITGHNEQFF
TRBV11-3	CASSLTSGRASTDTQYF
TRBV11-2	CASSSPGNYPRVDTQYF